This T cell receptor (beta chain) came from a study of T cell repertoires in MIS-A myocarditis. With V trimmed by 4 bases and J by 2 bases, 10 bases remained unmatched. This CDR3 region has 16 residues. Germline lookup yields CDR1 SGHRS and CDR2 YFSETQ. The method was immunoSEQ multiplex PCR; TCRdb's version includes in-frame clones alone and lacks a portion of them. The sample has roughly 5,000 clones; 75% to 80% are singletons. The material sequenced was interventricular septum heart tissue obtained at autopsy. The source is a man between 18 and 35 years old with fulminant myocarditis from multisystem inflammatory syndrome in adults (MIS-A) after COVID-19. The chain couples TRBV5-1 to TRBJ2-3; 7 nucleotides match TRBD2. CDR3 in amino acids: CASSAGTTHPTDTQYF. CDR3 nucleotides: TGCGCCAGCAGCGCCGGGACTACACACCCCACAGATACGCAGTATTTT.